This TCR beta chain was found in a study of blood T cells in healthy people across ages. Looking at the study overall: Per two T cells, template switching captured roughly one barcoded beta molecule.

PCR was performed a second time for about 6 to 12 cycles using a sample-barcoded 5' primer and a J-beta primer mix. Each CDR3 protein gets one entry after TCRdb re-called the 5' RACE reads with MiXCR. The table records more than 1.4 million distinct CDR3 sequences, 42% of them present only once. General study findings and limits: Strong correlation existed between TCR beta diversity and naive T cell percentage. Unsorted PBMCs ruled out conclusive naive versus antigen-experienced comparison. The recorded TCR beta diversity per million T cells decreased in a roughly linear manner with age.

This clonotype was detected a few times. Its matching antigen is unknown. The CDR3 consists of 14 residues. CDR1 and CDR2 from the germline V gene are SGHDN and FVKESK. With 6 bases clipped from V and 8 bases from J, the junction kept 6 bases outside the gene matches. J is TRBJ1-6 and V is TRBV14, with 8 bases identical to TRBD1. Material for sequencing was blood. The TCR comes from a woman younger than 35 in good health. In DNA form, the CDR3 reads TGTGCCAGCAGAAGGACAGGGTTGGATTCACCCCTCCACTTT. Translated, it gives CASRRTGLDSPLHF. Complete variable domain (other parts from reference TRBV14 and TRBJ1-6): EAGVTQFPSHSVIEKGQTVTLRCDPISGHDNLYWYRRVMGKEIKFLLHFVKESKQDESGMPNNRFLAERTGGTYSTLKVQPAELEDSGVYFCASRRTGLDSPLHFGNGTRLTVT.